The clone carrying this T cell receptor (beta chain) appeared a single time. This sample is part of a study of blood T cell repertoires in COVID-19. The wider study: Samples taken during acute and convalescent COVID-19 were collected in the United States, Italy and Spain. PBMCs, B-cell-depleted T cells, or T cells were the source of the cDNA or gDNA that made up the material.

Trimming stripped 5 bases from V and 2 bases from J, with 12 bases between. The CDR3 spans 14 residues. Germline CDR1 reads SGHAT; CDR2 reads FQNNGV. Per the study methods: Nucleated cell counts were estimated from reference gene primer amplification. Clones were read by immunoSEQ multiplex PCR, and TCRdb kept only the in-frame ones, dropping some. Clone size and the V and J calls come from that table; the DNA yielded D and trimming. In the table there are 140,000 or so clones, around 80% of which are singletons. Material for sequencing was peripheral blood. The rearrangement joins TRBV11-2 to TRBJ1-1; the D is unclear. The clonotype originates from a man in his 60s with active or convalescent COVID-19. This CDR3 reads CASSPYRENTEAFF. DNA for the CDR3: TGTGCCAGCAGCCCCTATCGGGAAAACACTGAAGCTTTCTTT.